A single sample gave rise to the 23 T cell receptor beta chains below, sequenced in a study of blood T cell repertoires in COVID-19 (dated by TCRdb to 2018 to 2020). Receptor libraries were prepared by the immunoSEQ multiplex PCR assay. This immuneACCESS table, as held by TCRdb, lists in-frame sequences with V and J called but not all clones. Of the missing ones, under half trace to an unresolved V gene in checked studies; the others have no known cause. Within this sample are about 250,000 clones, with roughly 91% of them counted one time only. The ten biggest clones cover roughly 8.6% of the sample. Sequencing input: PBMCs or T cells enriched from blood (not recorded which). All receptors come from a man aged 35 to 55 who had recovered from COVID-19.

This chain links TRBV5-6 with TRBJ2-7; 9 bases map to TRBD1. The junction had 5 bases not matched to a gene; V was cut back by 4 bases and J by 0 bases. CDR3 length: 15 amino acids. Germline CDR1 and CDR2: SGHDT and YYEEEE. The CDR3 DNA reads TGTGCCAGCAGCCGACAGGGGGGGTCCTCCTACGAGCAGTACTTC. Translating it yields CASSRQGGSSYEQYF.

About this clone itself: The same CDR3 also results from other DNA sequences found in this sample. The chain uses TRBV4-3 and TRBJ1-6, with D unresolved. Germline CDR1 is LGHNA and CDR2 is YSLEER. CDR3 size: 14 residues. V lost 0 bases to trimming and J lost 6 bases, with 6 bases between them. CDR3 amino acids: CASSQDWANSPLHF. The CDR3 coding sequence is TGCGCCAGCAGCCAAGATTGGGCTAATTCACCCCTCCACTTT.

The chain recombines TRBV6-4 with TRBJ1-2; 8 nucleotides line up with TRBD1. V shed 0 bases and J 2 bases; nucleotides not matched to a gene: 2. Germline V lookup: CDR1 MRHNA, CDR2 SNTAGT. The CDR3 is made up of 15 amino acids. The CDR3 coding sequence is TGTGCCAGCAGTGACTCATGGGACAGGAACTATGGCTACACCTTC. It encodes CASSDSWDRNYGYTF.

The genes are TRBV19 and TRBJ2-7; TRBD2 agrees at 9 bases. CDR1 LNHDA and CDR2 SQIVND come from the germline V gene (reference sequence). This CDR3 spans 13 amino acids. J lost 6 bases, V lost 6 bases, and 6 bases had no gene match. CDR3 coding DNA: TGTGCCAGTAGCCCGGGACTAGCAGTCGAGCAGTACTTC. Translation gives CASSPGLAVEQYF.

V gene TRBV7-9 combines with J gene TRBJ2-7; 9 bases match TRBD2. J lost 4 bases, V lost 7 bases, and 14 bases had no gene match. CDR3 length: 16 residues. CDR1 and CDR2 from the germline V gene are SEHNR and FQNEAQ (reference sequence). This chain's CDR3 is CASIDSGRGSGYEQYF. Here the CDR3 DNA reads TGTGCCAGCATCGATAGCGGGAGAGGCTCCGGGTACGAGCAGTACTTC.

This chain joins TRBV6-5 and TRBJ2-5, with 9 bases lining up with TRBD1. Germline assignment: CDR1 MNHEY and CDR2 SVGAGI. V was clipped by 4 bases and J by 5 bases; unmatched bases: 5. The CDR3 has 14 amino acids. In DNA form, the CDR3 reads TGTGCCAGCAGTTGGGACAGGGTACACGAGACCCAGTACTTC. It specifies CASSWDRVHETQYF.

The chain recombines TRBV6-6 with TRBJ1-1, with D unresolved. The CDR3 length is 10 residues. Germline CDR1 MNHNY, CDR2 SVGAGI (reference sequence). V lost 10 bases and J 8 bases, leaving 11 bases between the germline ends. CDR3 amino acids: CATRGSEAFF. The CDR3, as DNA: TGTGCCACCCGGGGTTCAGAAGCTTTCTTT.

CDR3 loop: CASSNTPSGGGETQYF. CDR3 nucleotides: TGTGCCAGCAGCAACACACCTAGCGGGGGTGGAGAGACCCAGTACTTC. The chain combines TRBV21-1 with TRBJ2-5; no check of the table's D call, TRBD2, against the DNA was made. TRBV21-1 is a pseudogene. The length of the CDR3 is 16 residues.

The chain uses TRBV7-8 and TRBJ2-3, with D maybe TRBD2 (7 bases). Trimming stripped 5 bases from V and 1 base from J, with 13 bases between. The germline V gene encodes CDR1 SGHVS and CDR2 FQNEAQ. This CDR3 is built from 15 residues. This CDR3 reads CASSQGRGGTDTQYF. In DNA form, the CDR3 reads TGTGCCAGCAGCCAGGGGAGGGGCGGCACAGATACGCAGTATTTT.

The genes are TRBV3-1 (or the pseudogene TRBV3-2) and TRBJ1-1; possible D gene TRBD1, 5 bases. Trimming pared 4 bases from V and 5 bases from J, leaving 14 bases between. The CDR3 extends over 14 amino acids. Germline loops: CDR1 LGHDT, CDR2 YNNKEL (reference sequence). The CDR3 coding sequence is TGTGCCAGCAGCCGGGGGGGAGTAGGAACTGAAGCTTTCTTT. This translates into CASSRGGVGTEAFF.

The chain is built from TRBV6-5 and TRBJ2-6; D might be TRBD2 (6 bases). CDR3 length: 14 amino acids. V lost 10 bases and J lost 0, with 10 bases in between. Germline CDR1 MNHEY, CDR2 SVGAGI. The CDR3 is CATLGGSGANVLTF. DNA for the CDR3: TGTGCCACCCTCGGGGGCTCTGGGGCCAACGTCCTGACTTTC.

For the CDR3, the DNA is TGTGCCAGCAGCTGGACAGCCTACAATGAGCAGTTCTTC. Amino acids: CASSWTAYNEQFF. This chain joins TRBV25-1 and TRBJ2-1; tentative D call: TRBD1 (6 bases). The germline gives CDR1 MGHDK, CDR2 SYGVNS. The ends were cut back, 6 bases at V and 2 bases at J, with 8 bases in the middle. CDR3 length: 13 residues.

The chain is built from TRBV7-2 and TRBJ1-6, with D possibly matching TRBD1 (5 bases). Trimming removed 2 bases at V and 6 bases at J, with 11 bases between. The germline V gene encodes CDR1 SGHTA and CDR2 FQGNSA. This CDR3 region has 15 residues. CDR3 sequence: CASSLSQGGNSPLHF. The CDR3 region has the DNA TGTGCCAGCAGCTTATCGCAGGGAGGTAATTCACCCCTCCACTTT.

This clone turned up a few times. The chain is built from TRBV6-2 or TRBV6-3 and TRBJ1-4; D is unclear. Germline CDR1 and CDR2: MNHEY and SVGEGT. V gave up 0 bases and J gave up 0 bases, with 8 bases separating them. The length of the CDR3 is 16 residues. The CDR3 spells CASSYSNTPTNEKLFF. CDR3 nucleotides: TGTGCCAGCAGTTACTCGAACACCCCAACTAATGAAAAACTGTTTTTT.

This chain joins TRBV7-8 and TRBJ2-5; 14 nucleotides align to TRBD2. Germline CDR1 SGHVS, CDR2 FQNEAQ. The CDR3 spans 17 residues. V lost 2 bases to trimming and J lost 4 bases; unmatched junction nucleotides: 6. CDR3 protein: CASSLPGLAGVGETQYF. The CDR3 DNA follows: TGTGCCAGCAGCTTACCGGGACTAGCGGGAGTGGGAGAGACCCAGTACTTC.

The chain recombines TRBV20-1 with TRBJ1-1; no definite D call. Between the trimmed V and J ends, which lost 5 bases and 1 base, there was a span of 5 bases. The CDR3 has 11 residues. Per the germline V gene, CDR1 is DFQATT and CDR2 is SNEGSKA (reference sequence). For the CDR3, the DNA is TGCAGTGCTGCAGAGAACACTGAAGCTTTCTTT. Residues: CSAAENTEAFF.

This rearrangement joins TRBV6-5 to TRBJ2-2, with D perhaps matching TRBD1 (6 bases). Trimming left V 5 bases short and J 9 bases short, with 10 bases between. CDR1 and CDR2 (germline): MNHEY, SVGAGI. This CDR3 comprises 12 residues. The CDR3 DNA reads TGTGCCAGCAGTCAGGGGTCACGGGAGCTGTTTTTT. Amino acid sequence: CASSQGSRELFF.

This chain connects TRBV9 to TRBJ2-7; D possibly corresponds to TRBD2 (6 bases). CDR1 and CDR2 (germline): SGDLS, YYNGEE. Trimming left V 4 bases short and J 3 bases short, with 20 bases between. The CDR3 covers 16 residues. The CDR3 sequence: CASSPQRAGRGYEQYF. In DNA form, the CDR3 reads TGTGCCAGCAGCCCCCAGCGGGCGGGTCGGGGCTACGAGCAGTACTTC.

V and J are TRBV11-3 and TRBJ2-5, with 10 bases fitting TRBD2. Germline V gene data show CDR1 as SGHNT and CDR2 as YENEEA. This CDR3 contains 16 residues. The J segment lost 5 bases and the V segment lost 7 bases, leaving 13 bases of the junction unmatched. The CDR3 region has the DNA TGTGCCAGCACCAGTGGGCTAGCGGGAGTCGGGGAGACCCAGTACTTC. Translating it yields CASTSGLAGVGETQYF.

The chain employs TRBV3-1 (or the pseudogene TRBV3-2) and TRBJ2-5; maybe TRBD2 (6 bases). This CDR3 spans 16 amino acids. Germline CDR1 is LGHDT and CDR2 is YNNKEL (reference sequence). The V end was cut by 1 base, the J end by 0 bases, with 12 bases between. DNA of the CDR3: TGTGCCAGCAGCCAAGGTGGCGGGGTGTACCAAGAGACCCAGTACTTC. Translating it yields CASSQGGGVYQETQYF.

The CDR3 is CAWSPVEGYTF. Here the CDR3 DNA reads TGTGCCTGGAGTCCAGTGGAGGGCTACACCTTC. This chain joins TRBV30 and TRBJ1-2; D unresolved. Germline assignment: CDR1 GTSNPN and CDR2 SVGIG (reference sequence). The ends were cut back, 2 bases at V and 8 bases at J, with 9 bases in the middle. The CDR3 runs to 11 residues. The full variable domain, in which reference TRBV30 and TRBJ1-2 provide the parts outside the CDR3, is SQTIHQWPATLVQPVGSPLSLECTVEGTSNPNLYWYRQAAGRGLQLLFYSVGIGQISSEVPQNLSASRPQDRQFILSSKKLLLSDSGFYLCAWSPVEGYTFGSGTRLTVV.

This chain connects TRBV10-2 to TRBJ1-5; weak D call: TRBD1 (6 bases). Trimming removed 4 bases from V and 4 bases from J, with 8 bases in between. The CDR3 consists of 13 residues. Germline values: CDR1 WSHSY, CDR2 SAAADI. CDR3 nucleotides: TGCGCCAGCAGTGCAGGGACAAATCAGCCCCAGCATTTT. It translates to CASSAGTNQPQHF.

The chain is built from TRBV7-3 and TRBJ2-1; 7 bases match TRBD2. Per germline, CDR1 SGHTA and CDR2 FQGTGA. V lost 3 bases and J lost 0; bases outside the gene matches: 5. The CDR3 is 16 residues long. In nucleotides, the CDR3 is TGTGCCAGCAGCTTGACTAGCCGGGTCTCCTACAATGAGCAGTTCTTC. This encodes CASSLTSRVSYNEQFF.